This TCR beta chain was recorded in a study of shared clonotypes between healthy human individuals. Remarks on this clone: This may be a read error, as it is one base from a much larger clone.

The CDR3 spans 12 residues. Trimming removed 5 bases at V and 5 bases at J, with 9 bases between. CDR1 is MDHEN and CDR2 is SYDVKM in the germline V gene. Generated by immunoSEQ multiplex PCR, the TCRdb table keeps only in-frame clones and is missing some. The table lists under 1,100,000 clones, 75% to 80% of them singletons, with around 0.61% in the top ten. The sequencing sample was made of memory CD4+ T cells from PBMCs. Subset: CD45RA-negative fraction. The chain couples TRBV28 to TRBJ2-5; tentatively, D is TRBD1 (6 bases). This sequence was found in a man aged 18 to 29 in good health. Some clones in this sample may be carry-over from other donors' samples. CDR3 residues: CASSLTGETQYF. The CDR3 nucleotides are TGTGCCAGCAGTCTAACAGGGGAGACCCAGTACTTC.